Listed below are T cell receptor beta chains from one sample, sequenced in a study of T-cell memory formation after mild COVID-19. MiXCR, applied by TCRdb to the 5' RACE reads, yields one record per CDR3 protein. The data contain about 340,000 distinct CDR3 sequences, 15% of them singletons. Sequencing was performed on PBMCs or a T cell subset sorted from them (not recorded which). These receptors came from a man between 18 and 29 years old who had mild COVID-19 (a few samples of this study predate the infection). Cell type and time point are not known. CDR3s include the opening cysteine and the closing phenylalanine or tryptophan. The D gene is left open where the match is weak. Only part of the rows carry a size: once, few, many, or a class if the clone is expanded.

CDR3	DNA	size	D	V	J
CSVQSGGEPQHF	TGCAGCGTACAAAGTGGAGGGGAGCCCCAGCATTTT	NA	NA	TRBV29-1	TRBJ1-5
CASSVGRDTEAFF	TGTGCCAGCAGTGTAGGCAGGGACACTGAAGCTTTCTTT	NA	NA	TRBV2	TRBJ1-1
CASSLWTSSSYEQYF	TGTGCCAGCAGCCTCTGGACGTCCAGCTCCTACGAGCAGTACTTC	NA	NA	TRBV12-3/TRBV12-4	TRBJ2-7
CASTNTGPPYEQYF	TGTGCCAGCACCAATACGGGACCACCCTACGAGCAGTACTTC	few	NA	TRBV6-5	TRBJ2-7
CSARVSGGADEQYF	TGCAGTGCTAGAGTCTCAGGGGGCGCAGACGAGCAGTACTTC	NA	TRBD1	TRBV20-1	TRBJ2-7
CASIGGQDDTGELFF	TGTGCCAGCATAGGTGGACAGGATGACACCGGGGAGCTGTTTTTT	NA	TRBD1	TRBV12-3/TRBV12-4	TRBJ2-2
CASSPERTSGGTDTQYF	TGTGCCAGCAGCCCGGAGCGGACTAGCGGGGGCACAGATACGCAGTATTTT	NA	TRBD2	TRBV5-5	TRBJ2-3
CASREPFAGVNEQYF	TGTGCCAGCAGGGAGCCTTTTGCGGGGGTCAACGAGCAGTACTTC	few	TRBD2	TRBV6-2/TRBV6-3	TRBJ2-7
CASSPGQGENGELFF	TGTGCCAGCAGCCCCGGACAGGGGGAAAACGGGGAGCTGTTTTTT	few	TRBD1	TRBV12-3/TRBV12-4	TRBJ2-2
CASSHFGQGQFF	TGTGCCAGCAGCCACTTCGGGCAGGGACAGTTCTTC	few	NA	TRBV13	TRBJ2-1
CSATQGGAGVAFF	TGCAGTGCCACTCAGGGAGGCGCGGGCGTTGCTTTCTTT	NA	NA	TRBV20-1	TRBJ1-1
CASSRPPVAERPQYF	TGCGCCAGCAGCCGTCCCCCAGTAGCGGAGAGACCCCAGTACTTC	few	NA	TRBV4-1	TRBJ2-5
CASSQGNAGKGYTQYF	TGCGCCAGCAGCCAAGGAAACGCGGGGAAAGGCTATACGCAGTATTTT	many	NA	TRBV4-1	TRBJ2-3
CASSLITVTDTQYF	TGTGCCAGCAGTTTAATAACAGTCACAGATACGCAGTATTTT	NA	NA	TRBV12-3/TRBV12-4	TRBJ2-3
CASSFKRMMNTEAFF	TGTGCCAGCAGCTTTAAACGGATGATGAACACTGAAGCTTTCTTT	NA	NA	TRBV7-9	TRBJ1-1
CASSPGEGKWNIQYF	TGTGCCAGCTCACCAGGAGAGGGAAAGTGGAACATTCAGTACTTC	NA	NA	TRBV18	TRBJ2-4
CASSHERVPYNEQFF	TGTGCCAGCAGCCACGAGCGGGTTCCCTACAATGAGCAGTTCTTC	many	NA	TRBV7-3	TRBJ2-1
CASSRTGTGVYF	TGTGCCAGCAGCCGTACAGGGACAGGGGTGTATTTT	NA	TRBD1	TRBV7-2	TRBJ2-3
CASSQGQGEVDSPLHF	TGCGCCAGCAGCCAAGGACAGGGGGAGGTTGATTCACCCCTCCACTTT	few	TRBD1	TRBV4-1	TRBJ1-6
CASSTGQETQYF	TGCGCCAGCAGTACAGGGCAAGAGACCCAGTACTTC	NA	NA	TRBV5-1	TRBJ2-5
CASRGGAEHNEQFF	TGTGCCAGCCGCGGGGGGGCCGAACACAATGAGCAGTTCTTC	few	TRBD2	TRBV4-2	TRBJ2-1
CATSRGTGGESYEQYF	TGTGCCACCAGCAGAGGAACAGGGGGCGAATCCTACGAGCAGTACTTC	few	TRBD1	TRBV15	TRBJ2-7
CASSIRGRSEKLFF	TGTGCCAGTAGTATCAGGGGAAGAAGCGAAAAACTGTTTTTT	NA	NA	TRBV19	TRBJ1-4
CSASGGNNEQFF	TGCAGTGCTAGCGGGGGGAACAATGAGCAGTTCTTC	NA	TRBD2	TRBV20-1	TRBJ2-1
CASSVGSSGGSDTQYF	TGTGCCAGCAGCGTAGGTTCCAGCGGGGGTTCCGATACGCAGTATTTT	NA	TRBD2	TRBV9	TRBJ2-3
CASSLMSAYDSPYEQYF	TGCGCCAGCAGCTTAATGTCCGCCTACGACAGCCCTTACGAGCAGTACTTC	few	NA	TRBV5-1	TRBJ2-7